This is a list of T cell receptor beta chains from one sample in a study of cytomegalovirus exposure and HLA in healthy donors. The protocol was immunoSEQ multiplex PCR, while the TCRdb copy is restricted to in-frame clones and leaves out a portion. Among hundreds of thousands of clones, 65% to 85% were seen once, and the ten largest hold 2% to 2.5%. Sequencing was done on a sample of PBMCs. The receptors here all came from a female donor in good health and CMV-seronegative. Both conserved end residues are part of each CDR3. D genes are given only for firm matches. Size is omitted from some rows. Given values are once, few, many or a class for expanded clones.

J gene	D gene	V gene	clone size	CDR3 DNA	CDR3 protein
TRBJ2-4	TRBD2	TRBV9	few	TGTGCCAGCAGCTCGGGGGGGGGAATCCAAAACATTCAGTACTTC	CASSSGGGIQNIQYF
TRBJ2-3	-	TRBV5-4	-	TGTGCCAGCAGCCCGGTTAGTTATCTACGGGCAGATACGCAGTATTTT	CASSPVSYLRADTQYF
TRBJ2-7	-	TRBV11-2	few	TGTGCCAGCAGCTTAGTCCCACTGGTCTACGAGCAGTACTTC	CASSLVPLVYEQYF
TRBJ2-7	TRBD2	TRBV5-6	-	TGTGCCAGCAGCACGGGACTAGCGGGACTCGAGCAGTACTTC	CASSTGLAGLEQYF
TRBJ1-3	-	TRBV7-8	-	TGTGCCAGCAGCTTAGGGGTTCCGGCGGGCTCTGGAAACACCATATATTTT	CASSLGVPAGSGNTIYF
TRBJ2-5	-	TRBV5-1	-	TGCGCCAGCAGATTTACAGGGCCCCCGGAGACCCAGTACTTC	CASRFTGPPETQYF
TRBJ2-7	TRBD2	TRBV5-4	-	TGTGCCAGCAGCGCTGGACTAGCAGAGCAGTACTTC	CASSAGLAEQYF
TRBJ2-7	-	TRBV12-2	-	TGTGCAAGTCGCTTGCTCTGGGATCGGCGGGAGGGGCGGGAGCAGTACTTC	CASRLLWDRREGREQYF
TRBJ2-7	-	TRBV30	few	TGTCCAGGGGCCTTTCATAGCTCCTACGAGCAGTACTTC	CPGAFHSSYEQYF
TRBJ2-1	TRBD2	TRBV2	-	TGTGCCAGCAGATTCGTACTAGCGGGATATTCGAGCTCCTACAATGAGCAGTTCTTC	CASRFVLAGYSSSYNEQFF
TRBJ2-1	TRBD2	TRBV11-2	few	TGTGCCAGCAGCTTAGGACTAGCGGGAGTGGGGGCCTACAATGAGCAGTTCTTC	CASSLGLAGVGAYNEQFF
TRBJ2-1	-	TRBV9	-	TGTGCCAGCAGCGTAGGCCCTATGGGCGAGACGGTTAATGAGCAGTTCTTC	CASSVGPMGETVNEQFF
TRBJ1-2	TRBD1	TRBV5-1	-	TGCGCCAGCAGCTTGTCACAGGGGACCAACTATGGCTACACCTTC	CASSLSQGTNYGYTF
TRBJ1-3	TRBD1	TRBV28	-	TGTGCCAGCACCCAAAGGACAGGGGGAAACACCATATATTTT	CASTQRTGGNTIYF
TRBJ1-5	TRBD1	TRBV10-3	few	TGTGCCGCCTCCGAGACAGGGGGAGACAATCAGCCCCAGCATTTT	CAASETGGDNQPQHF
TRBJ2-3	-	TRBV5-1	-	TGCGCCAGCAGCTTGGTTGCGGGACCCGGCAGCACAGATACGCAGTATTTT	CASSLVAGPGSTDTQYF
TRBJ1-1	TRBD1	TRBV7-9	-	TGTTCCAGCAGCAGACAGGGGCAAGAGAACACTGAAGCTTTCTTT	CSSSRQGQENTEAFF
TRBJ2-7	-	TRBV6-1	-	TGTGCCAGCAGTGAAACTGCGGTAGCGTCGACCTACGAGCAGTACTTC	CASSETAVASTYEQYF
TRBJ2-7	-	TRBV7-9	-	TGTGCCAGCAGCTTACCCGTTTTAGACTCCAGGCAGTACTTC	CASSLPVLDSRQYF
TRBJ2-1	TRBD2	TRBV27	-	TGTGCCAGCAGTTTATCTAGCGGGAGCTACAATGAGCAGTTCTTC	CASSLSSGSYNEQFF
TRBJ2-7	-	TRBV5-1	-	TGCGCCAGCAACCCCGGGGGAGCGCAGGGCCCAATACAAGAAGACTTC	CASNPGGAQGPIQEDF
TRBJ1-5	-	TRBV6-1	-	TGTGCCAGCAGTGTCTCCAGGGCCGCTAGCAATCAGCCCCAGCATTTT	CASSVSRAASNQPQHF
TRBJ2-5	-	TRBV6-1	-	TGTGCCAGCAGTGACCCCGCCCGGGGTGCGGAGACCCAGTACTTC	CASSDPARGAETQYF
TRBJ2-7	-	TRBV29-1	-	TGCAGCACACGCGGGGTCTCCTACGAGCAGTACTTC	CSTRGVSYEQYF
TRBJ2-3	TRBD2	TRBV4-1	few	TGCGCCAGCAGCCCAAGATCACAAGGCGCTAGCGGTAGCACAGATACGCAGTATTTT	CASSPRSQGASGSTDTQYF
TRBJ2-1	TRBD2	TRBV5-1	few	TGCGCCAGCAGGACTCTTTCAGCGGGAGGGCCACATGAGCAGTTCTTC	CASRTLSAGGPHEQFF
TRBJ2-7	-	TRBV27	-	TGTGCCAGCAGTTTAACAGGCTCCTACGAGCAGTACTTC	CASSLTGSYEQYF
TRBJ2-2	TRBD2	TRBV7-2	-	TGTGCCAGCAGGACCGGGACTAGCGGGAACACCGGGGAGCTGTTTTTT	CASRTGTSGNTGELFF
TRBJ1-2	-	TRBV4-1	-	TGCGCCAGCACACGGGGGAGGGGCCCCACTAACTATGGCTACACCTTC	CASTRGRGPTNYGYTF
TRBJ2-7	TRBD2	TRBV7-8	few	TGTGCCAGCAGCTCACCAGTAGCGGGAATTCCCTCCCAGCAGTACTTC	CASSSPVAGIPSQQYF
TRBJ2-7	-	TRBV28	-	TGTGCCAGCAGTTTCGAGAGCTACGAGCAGTACTTC	CASSFESYEQYF
TRBJ1-3	TRBD1	TRBV2	-	TGTGCCAGCAGAGGACAGGTCTCTGGAAACACCATATATTTT	CASRGQVSGNTIYF
TRBJ2-2	-	TRBV11-2	-	TGTGCCAGCAGCTTGAGAACTGTAGACACCGGGGAGCTGTTTTTT	CASSLRTVDTGELFF
TRBJ1-2	TRBD1	TRBV2	-	TGTGCCAGCAGTGGGGCCAGGGGGCAGGATGGCTACACCTTC	CASSGARGQDGYTF
TRBJ2-6	-	TRBV6-5	-	TGTGCCAGCTCCCGCTCTGGGGCCAACGTCCTGACTTTC	CASSRSGANVLTF
TRBJ2-3	TRBD2	TRBV27	-	TGTGCCAGTAAAAAGCGGGATCCCCCAACAGATACGCAGTATTTT	CASKKRDPPTDTQYF
TRBJ2-7	TRBD2	TRBV4-1	-	TGCGCCAGCAGCCAAGCTAGCGGGAGACGCTACGAGCAGTACTTC	CASSQASGRRYEQYF
TRBJ2-5	TRBD2	TRBV5-1	-	TGCGCCAGCAGCCCGGGACTAGCGGGGAAAGAGACCCAGTACTTC	CASSPGLAGKETQYF
TRBJ2-3	-	TRBV11-3	-	TGTGCCAGCAGCTCGTTGGCAGGGGCGCAGTATTTT	CASSSLAGAQYF
TRBJ1-6	-	TRBV7-9	-	TGTGCCAGCAGCGAAGACAGCTATAATTCACCCCTCCACTTT	CASSEDSYNSPLHF
TRBJ1-1	TRBD1	TRBV11-3	-	TGTGCCAGCAGCTTACCTGGACAGGGGAATACTGAAGCTTTCTTT	CASSLPGQGNTEAFF
TRBJ2-7	TRBD2	TRBV6-1	few	TGTGCCAGCAGCGATAGCGGGACTAGCTCCTACGAGCAGTACTTC	CASSDSGTSSYEQYF
TRBJ1-1	-	TRBV5-6	-	TGTGCCAGCAGCTTGGTATCGGGGGGGCTGAGCACTGAAGCTTTCTTT	CASSLVSGGLSTEAFF
TRBJ2-5	-	TRBV2	-	TGTGCCAGCTCTTCCCCGGTGGAGACCCAGTACTTC	CASSSPVETQYF
TRBJ2-2	TRBD1	TRBV2	-	TGTGCCAGCAGTCGACAGGGAACGAACACCGGGGAGCTGTTTTTT	CASSRQGTNTGELFF
TRBJ2-7	TRBD1	TRBV6-1	few	TGTGCCAGCAGTCCGGGACAGTCCTACGAGCAGTACTTC	CASSPGQSYEQYF
TRBJ2-2	-	TRBV6-1	-	TGTGCCAGCAGTGAAGTACGGCGGGAAAACACCGGGGAGCTGTTTTTT	CASSEVRRENTGELFF
TRBJ2-5	TRBD2	TRBV5-1	-	TGCGCCAGCAGCCGGAGACTAGCGGGAGGCCAAGAGACCCAGTACTTC	CASSRRLAGGQETQYF
TRBJ1-5	-	TRBV2	-	TGTGCCAGCAGTGTTCGTGAGGGTCAGCCCCAGCATTTT	CASSVREGQPQHF
TRBJ2-3	TRBD2	TRBV7-2	-	TGTGCCAGCAGCTTAACCCCCGCCAGCGGGGGGAGCACAGATACGCAGTATTTT	CASSLTPASGGSTDTQYF
TRBJ1-6	-	TRBV25-1	-	TGTGCCAGCAGTGAACGCCGGGATTCACCCCTCCACTTT	CASSERRDSPLHF
TRBJ2-1	TRBD2	TRBV7-9	-	TGTTCCAGCAGCTTAGCCGCGGCGGGAGGTGGGTTCTTC	CSSSLAAAGGGFF
TRBJ2-3	TRBD2	TRBV27	-	TGTGCCATCGGGGGGGCGGACCTCACAGATACGCAGTATTTT	CAIGGADLTDTQYF
TRBJ2-1	TRBD1	TRBV19	once	TGTGCCAGTAGCCGGGACAGATCCAATGAGCAGTTCTTC	CASSRDRSNEQFF
TRBJ1-3	-	TRBV5-1	-	TGCGCCAGCAGCTCGGACAGCTTCAACACCATATATTTT	CASSSDSFNTIYF
TRBJ2-3	TRBD2	TRBV27	-	TGTGCCAGCAGTTTACCGGGAGGGAGCACAGATACGCAGTATTTT	CASSLPGGSTDTQYF
TRBJ2-3	TRBD1	TRBV6-1	-	TGTGCCAGCAGTCGTACAGGGGCAGATACGCAGTATTTT	CASSRTGADTQYF
TRBJ2-3	-	TRBV13	few	TGTGCCAGCAGCCCCCAGGGCCCCGGGCGTCAAGATACGCAGTATTTT	CASSPQGPGRQDTQYF
TRBJ1-2	TRBD1	TRBV2	few	TGTGCCAGCAGTCGGGACAGCACTTATGGCTACACCTTC	CASSRDSTYGYTF
TRBJ1-5	TRBD1	TRBV5-5	-	TGTGCCAGCAGCCGGGACAGGGGGAGCAATCAGCCCCAGCATTTT	CASSRDRGSNQPQHF